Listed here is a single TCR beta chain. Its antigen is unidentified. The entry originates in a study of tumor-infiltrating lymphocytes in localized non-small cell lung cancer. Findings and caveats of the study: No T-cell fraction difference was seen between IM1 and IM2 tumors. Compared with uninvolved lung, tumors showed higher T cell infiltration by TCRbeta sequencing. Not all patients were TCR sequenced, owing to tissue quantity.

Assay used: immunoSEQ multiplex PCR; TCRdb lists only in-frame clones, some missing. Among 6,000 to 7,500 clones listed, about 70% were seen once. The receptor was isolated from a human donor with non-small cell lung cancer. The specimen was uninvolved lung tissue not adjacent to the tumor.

In DNA form, the CDR3 reads TGCGCCAGCAGCTCGGGGACAGGTCAGGGCGCCGGGGAGCTGTTTTTT. Amino acid sequence: CASSSGTGQGAGELFF. V and J are TRBV5-1 and TRBJ2-2; 8 bases are shared with TRBD1. The ends lost 3 bases at V and 6 bases at J; junction bases unmatched: 10. The V gene's germline CDR1 is SGHRS and CDR2 YFSETQ. This CDR3 region has 16 residues.